The 9 T cell receptor beta chains in this list originate from one sample, sequenced in a study of blood T cell repertoires in COVID-19. TCRdb keeps only in-frame clones here, not all; method: immunoSEQ multiplex PCR. Of 60,000 to 90,000 clones in the sample, around 70% were seen once. The sample consisted of peripheral blood. All receptors derive from a man between 60 and 70 years old with acute or convalescent COVID-19.

The rearrangement links TRBV14 to TRBJ2-5, with 9 nucleotides matching TRBD1. V gave up 5 bases and J gave up 5 bases; unmatched junction bases: 9. Germline CDR1 is SGHDN and CDR2 is FVKESK. CDR3 length equals 15 residues. The CDR3 region is CASSFRQGGRETQYF. CDR3 nucleotide sequence: TGTGCCAGCAGCTTTCGACAGGGGGGTCGGGAGACCCAGTACTTC.

The chain has TRBV24-1 and TRBJ2-1; possibly TRBD2 for D (6 bases). CDR3 length equals 13 residues. Germline CDR1 and CDR2: KGHDR and SFDVKD. Trimming cost V 1 base and J 6 bases, with 6 bases left between them. CDR3 loop: CATSDLAGNEQFF. CDR3 coding DNA: TGTGCCACCAGTGATTTAGCGGGCAATGAGCAGTTCTTC.

The chain employs TRBV19 and TRBJ1-1, with D perhaps matching TRBD1 (5 bases). Germline V gene sequence: CDR1 LNHDA, CDR2 SQIVND (reference sequence). Deletions cut 7 bases from V and 3 bases from J, with 15 bases between. The CDR3 consists of 14 residues. CDR3 coding DNA: TGTGCCAGTATCAGAGAACGGGGGGACACTGAAGCTTTCTTT. This translates into CASIRERGDTEAFF. The variable domain in full, completed from reference TRBV19 and TRBJ1-1, reads DGGITQSPKYLFRKEGQNVTLSCEQNLNHDAMYWYRQDPGQGLRLIYYSQIVNDFQKGDIAEGYSVSREKKESFPLTVTSAQKNPTAFYLCASIRERGDTEAFFGQGTRLTVV.

The gene calls are TRBV24-1 and TRBJ1-5; 7 bases are shared with TRBD1. CDR1 and CDR2 from the germline V gene are KGHDR and SFDVKD. The junction had 3 bases not matched to a gene; V was cut back by 5 bases and J by 3 bases. The CDR3 totals 14 residues. CDR3: CATSGTGVNQPQHF. DNA for the CDR3: TGTGCCACCAGTGGAACAGGGGTCAATCAGCCCCAGCATTTT.

The rearrangement links TRBV5-6 to TRBJ1-2, with TRBD1 matching over 7 bases. V was pared by 5 bases and J by 2 bases, with 6 bases of the junction left unmatched. Germline-derived CDR1 and CDR2 are SGHDT and YYEEEE. This CDR3 region has 14 residues. In DNA, the CDR3 is TGTGCCAGCAGTTCCGGGACAGTGAACTATGGCTACACCTTC. It encodes CASSSGTVNYGYTF. The whole variable domain, remainder taken from reference TRBV5-6 and TRBJ1-2, is DAGVTQSPTHLIKTRGQQVTLRCSPKSGHDTVSWYQQALGQGPQFIFQYYEEEERQRGNFPDRFSGHQFPNYSSELNVNALLLGDSALYLCASSSGTVNYGYTFGSGTRLTVV.

This clone has more than one count but fewer than ten. The chain links TRBV5-4 to TRBJ2-2, with TRBD2 matching over 10 bases. The J segment lost 3 bases and the V segment lost 3 bases, leaving 11 bases of the junction unmatched. The CDR3 is made up of 18 amino acids. Germline CDR1 SGHNT, CDR2 YYREEE (reference sequence). CDR3 sequence (DNA): TGTGCCAGCAGCTCGAGGGTAGCGGGGGGTGGAGACACCGGGGAGCTGTTTTTT. Its protein is CASSSRVAGGGDTGELFF.

The chain recombines TRBV7-2 with TRBJ2-3; D remains ambiguous. Germline V gene sequence: CDR1 SGHTA, CDR2 FQGNSA. CDR3 length equals 13 residues. Deletions cut 5 bases from V and 8 bases from J, with 14 bases between. The CDR3 nucleotides read TGTGCCAGCAGCCTATCGAACGTCGCTACGCAGTATTTT. It specifies CASSLSNVATQYF.

The chain recombines TRBV5-1 with TRBJ1-2, with TRBD1 identical over 12 bases. The junction had 8 bases not matched to a gene; V was cut back by 4 bases and J by 7 bases. Per germline, CDR1 SGHRS and CDR2 YFSETQ. CDR3 length: 15 residues. The CDR3 bases are TGCGCCAGCAGCCCCGCGGGACAGGGGGCGACTGGCTACACCTTC. Its translation: CASSPAGQGATGYTF.

The V and J genes are TRBV24-1 and TRBJ1-1; D is unclear. Trimming took off 3 bases at V and 0 bases at J, with 7 bases between the two ends. Looked up from germline, CDR1 is KGHDR and CDR2 is SFDVKD. The CDR3 spans 14 residues. The CDR3 spells CATSDGRLNTEAFF. The CDR3, as DNA: TGTGCCACCAGTGATGGGAGGCTGAACACTGAAGCTTTCTTT.